The sequence of this T cell receptor (beta chain) was determined in a study of blood T cell repertoires in COVID-19. The overall study: Collection of acute and convalescent COVID-19 samples took place in the United States, Italy and Spain. Sources were T cells, B-cell-depleted T cells, or PBMCs; the material itself was cDNA or gDNA.

The CDR3 totals 17 residues. The germline V gene encodes CDR1 SGHRS and CDR2 YFSETQ. The V gene end was trimmed by 5 bases and the J gene end by 4 bases; junction bases not matched to a gene: 13. For this clone: The sample has other DNA sequences that encode this CDR3 too.

In the original workflow: Reference gene primer amplification in the assay estimated nucleated cell counts. Assay: immunoSEQ multiplex PCR; the TCRdb copy retains only in-frame clones and omits some. V and J calls plus clone size are reproduced from that table; the DNA served to infer D and trimming. This table holds about 69,000 clones, over 75% found once. The sequence derives from a man older than 75 with acute or convalescent COVID-19. Sequencing used peripheral blood. This sequence joins TRBV5-1 and TRBJ1-1, with 11 bases matching TRBD1. The CDR3 loop reads CASSADRRTGGFTEAFF. The DNA for the CDR3 is TGCGCCAGCAGTGCCGATAGGCGGACAGGGGGCTTCACTGAAGCTTTCTTT.